Listed below are T cell receptor beta chains from one sample, sequenced in a study of CD8 T cells in ankylosing spondylitis. TCRdb independently ran MiXCR on the 5' RACE reads; one entry per CDR3 protein. The sample lists some 400,000 distinct CDR3 sequences; about 20% were seen once. Material for sequencing was blood, either unsorted or a sorted T cell fraction (not recorded which). These receptors were taken from a male donor with ankylosing spondylitis. The CDR3 runs from the conserved cysteine through the conserved F or W. D genes are given only for firm matches. Size is omitted from some rows. Given values are once, few, many or a class for expanded clones.

CDR3 length | clone size | D gene | J gene | V gene | CDR3 protein | CDR3 DNA
14 | NA | NA | TRBJ2-5 | TRBV7-2 | CASSLVWNQETQYF | TGTGCCAGCAGCTTAGTGTGGAACCAAGAGACCCAGTACTTC
15 | many | TRBD2 | TRBJ2-1 | TRBV29-1 | CSVGELAGGLHEQFF | TGCAGCGTGGGGGAACTAGCGGGAGGACTTCATGAGCAGTTCTTC
14 | NA | NA | TRBJ2-5 | TRBV18 | CASSGQNGRETQYF | TGTGCCAGCTCAGGACAGAACGGGAGGGAGACCCAGTACTTC
15 | few | NA | TRBJ2-3 | TRBV27 | CASSLQQGRGDTQYF | TGTGCCAGCAGCCTCCAACAGGGTAGGGGAGATACGCAGTATTTT
14 | NA | NA | TRBJ2-3 | TRBV5-1 | CASSLDGDTDTQYF | TGCGCCAGCAGCTTGGACGGCGACACAGATACGCAGTATTTT
16 | NA | TRBD2 | TRBJ2-2 | TRBV5-6 | CASSLVLAGGTGELFF | TGTGCCAGCAGCTTGGTCCTAGCGGGAGGGACCGGGGAGCTGTTTTTT
15 | NA | NA | TRBJ2-2 | TRBV11-2 | CASSRTTTNTGELFF | TGTGCCAGCAGCAGGACTACAACGAACACCGGGGAGCTGTTTTTT
18 | NA | TRBD2 | TRBJ2-2 | TRBV14 | CASSQVGPGLANTGELFF | TGTGCCAGCAGCCAAGTAGGGCCGGGACTAGCGAACACCGGGGAGCTGTTTTTT
16 | few | NA | TRBJ2-7 | TRBV14 | CASSLGGRGVDREQYF | TGTGCCAGCAGCCTTGGAGGGCGGGGAGTAGATCGGGAGCAGTACTTC
17 | few | TRBD1 | TRBJ1-5 | TRBV28 | CASSDPRGRASNQPQHF | TGTGCCAGCAGTGACCCCAGGGGGAGGGCTAGCAATCAGCCCCAGCATTTT
11 | NA | NA | TRBJ1-2 | TRBV28 | CASGAYYGYTF | TGTGCCAGCGGGGCCTACTATGGCTACACCTTC
13 | NA | NA | TRBJ1-1 | TRBV29-1 | CSVEVGLKTEAFF | TGCAGCGTTGAAGTAGGGTTGAAGACTGAAGCTTTCTTT
17 | NA | TRBD1 | TRBJ2-6 | TRBV6-1 | CASRGQGASSGANVLTF | TGTGCCAGCAGAGGACAGGGAGCAAGCTCTGGGGCCAACGTCCTGACTTTC